The source of this T cell receptor (beta chain) is a study of blood T cell repertoires in COVID-19. Background on the study: COVID-19 samples collected from the United States, Italy and Spain covered acute and convalescent phases. In each case, the material was cDNA or gDNA derived from T cells, B-cell-depleted T cells, or PBMCs.

The V gene lost 7 bases and the J gene lost 6 bases, with 16 bases spanning the gap. Germline CDR1 and CDR2: SNHLY and FYNNEI. There are 14 residues in the CDR3. How the authors handled the data: Amplification of reference gene primers was used by the study to estimate nucleated cell counts. Clones were sequenced by immunoSEQ multiplex PCR, and TCRdb holds only the in-frame ones, with some missing. The V and J calls and the clone size are those of that table, but D and trimming were determined from the DNA. Of around 70,000 clones detected, around 82% appear once; the ten largest clones hold 6.6%. The V and J genes are TRBV2 and TRBJ2-1; D may be TRBD1 (7 bases). The source of this sequence is a man aged 55 to 70 with acute or convalescent COVID-19. Material: peripheral blood. As DNA, the CDR3 is TGTGCCAGCACCTTCAGGGGGGCCCTCAATGAGCAGTTCTTC. Protein product: CASTFRGALNEQFF.